These 18 T cell receptor beta chains originate from one sample sequenced in a study of PD-L1 blockade in urothelial cancer. TCRdb keeps only in-frame clones here, not all; method: immunoSEQ multiplex PCR. Altogether some 71,000 clones are present, 85% to 90% being singletons, with the ten largest covering less than 4%. Here the sequenced sample was PBMCs, taken around atezolizumab (anti-PD-L1) treatment. The receptors here all came from a man aged 55 to 70 with urothelial cancer.

In this sample, this clone turned up once. The V call is TRBV5-1, the J call TRBJ2-3; 10 nucleotides match TRBD2. The CDR3 runs 17 residues. From germline, CDR1 is SGHRS and CDR2 YFSETQ. The V segment lost 0 bases and the J segment 3 bases; nucleotides outside the gene matches: 7. CDR3 DNA sequence: TGCGCCAGCAGCTTGGCAACTAGCGGGACCGGAACAGATACGCAGTATTTT. It specifies CASSLATSGTGTDTQYF. Full variable domain (missing parts from reference TRBV5-1 and TRBJ2-3): KAGVTQTPRYLIKTRGQQVTLSCSPISGHRSVSWYQQTPGQGLQFLFEYFSETQRNKGNFPGRFSGRQFSNSRSEMNVSTLELGDSALYLCASSLATSGTGTDTQYFGPGTRLTVL.

The rearrangement links TRBV5-1 to TRBJ2-2; a weak D match, TRBD1 (6 bases). Trimming cost V 4 bases and J 6 bases, with 13 bases left between them. From germline, CDR1 is SGHRS and CDR2 YFSETQ. This CDR3 spans 14 amino acids. CDR3 sequence reads: CASSPNSGAGELFF. Here the CDR3 DNA reads TGCGCCAGCAGCCCAAACTCAGGGGCCGGGGAGCTGTTTTTT.

The V call is TRBV10-3, the J call TRBJ2-7; 7 bases are a match to TRBD1. Germline V gives CDR1 ENHRY, CDR2 SYGVKD. After removal of 0 bases from V and 5 bases from J, the junction contained 4 bases not matched to a gene. CDR3 size: 14 residues. The DNA for the CDR3 is TGTGCCATCAGTGAGTCTGACAGGGCCCACGAGCAGTACTTC. Its translation: CAISESDRAHEQYF.

This clone appeared a single time. The rearrangement uses TRBV28 and TRBJ1-5; TRBD1 matches 8 bases. The CDR3 has 13 amino acids. The V segment lost 10 bases and the J segment 6 bases; nucleotides outside the gene matches: 8. Germline lookup yields CDR1 MDHEN and CDR2 SYDVKM. The CDR3 sequence is CATHQGAGQPQHF. The CDR3 nucleotides read TGTGCCACCCACCAGGGGGCCGGTCAGCCCCAGCATTTT.

The chain uses TRBV9 and TRBJ2-7; 7 bases map to TRBD2. Trimming at V came to 1 base and at J to 7 bases, leaving 11 bases not matched to a gene. The length of the CDR3 is 15 residues. The germline V gene has CDR1 SGDLS and CDR2 YYNGEE. This CDR3 reads CASSVSLAGVDEQYF. The CDR3 DNA reads TGTGCCAGCAGCGTAAGTCTCGCGGGAGTAGATGAGCAGTACTTC. The variable domain in full, completed from reference TRBV9 and TRBJ2-7, reads DSGVTQTPKHLITATGQRVTLRCSPRSGDLSVYWYQQSLDQGLQFLIQYYNGEERAKGNILERFSAQQFPDLHSELNLSSLELGDSALYFCASSVSLAGVDEQYFGPGTRLTVT.

V usage is TRBV10-1 and J usage is TRBJ2-5; D gene uncertain. V gave up 6 bases and J gave up 4 bases, with 15 bases separating them. The CDR3 runs to 14 residues. Per germline, CDR1 WNHNN and CDR2 SYGVQD (reference sequence). The CDR3 nucleotides are TGCGCCAGCAGCGATAACAGTGCCGGAGAGACCCAGTACTTC. It encodes CASSDNSAGETQYF.

The rearrangement links TRBV7-8 to TRBJ2-2; TRBD1 matches 7 bases. Looked up from germline, CDR1 is SGHVS and CDR2 is FQNEAQ. The CDR3 runs to 17 residues. V shed 1 base and J 4 bases; nucleotides not matched to a gene: 9. For the CDR3, the DNA is TGTGCCAGCAGCTTAGTGGGCACAGGGGCCTTCACCGGGGAGCTGTTTTTT. It yields the protein CASSLVGTGAFTGELFF.

CDR3 nucleotide sequence: TGTGCCAGCAGCTTAGAGGGGGTACCTAGGTTCGGCTACACCTTC. Residues: CASSLEGVPRFGYTF. V gene TRBV7-6 combines with J gene TRBJ1-2, with a tentative D call TRBD1 (6 bases). Germline-derived CDR1 and CDR2 are SGHVS and FNYEAQ. This CDR3 contains 15 residues. The V end lost 1 base, the J end lost 8 bases, and 17 bases lay between the germline ends.

J is TRBJ1-5 and V is TRBV5-6; the D is unclear. The length of the CDR3 is 12 residues. V lost 3 bases and J 8 bases, leaving 9 bases between the germline ends. Germline CDR1 reads SGHDT; CDR2 reads YYEEEE. The CDR3: CASSSIEEPQHF. For the CDR3, the DNA is TGTGCCAGCAGCTCAATCGAGGAGCCCCAGCATTTT.

The V call is TRBV27, the J call TRBJ2-2; D unclear. Trimming pared 5 bases from V and 4 bases from J, leaving 17 bases between. The CDR3 has 16 amino acids. Germline CDR1 reads MNHEY; CDR2 reads SMNVEV (reference sequence). CDR3 sequence reads: CASSPTLKSGTGELFF. The CDR3 nucleotides are TGTGCCAGCAGTCCGACTCTAAAATCGGGCACCGGGGAGCTGTTTTTT.

V and J are TRBV6-6 and TRBJ2-2; the match to TRBD2 covers 7 bases. Germline V gene data show CDR1 as MNHNY and CDR2 as SVGAGI (reference sequence). After removal of 6 bases from V and 0 bases from J, the junction contained 7 bases not matched to a gene. The CDR3 runs to 16 residues. The DNA for the CDR3 is TGTGCCAGCAGGCTGGCGGGAGTCGCGAACACCGGGGAGCTGTTTTTT. It encodes CASRLAGVANTGELFF.

This chain connects TRBV18 to TRBJ2-7; D gene unclear. The CDR3 is made up of 14 amino acids. Germline CDR1 reads KGHSH; CDR2 reads LQKENI. Deletions cut 3 bases from V and 4 bases from J, with 13 bases between. The CDR3 here is CASSPEPVRYEQYF. The CDR3 bases are TGTGCCAGCTCACCCGAACCGGTGAGATACGAGCAGTACTTC. The entire variable domain, with the rest obtained from reference TRBV18 and TRBJ2-7, is as follows: NAGVMQNPRHLVRRRGQEARLRCSPMKGHSHVYWYRQLPEEGLKFMVYLQKENIIDESGMPKERFSAEFPKEGPSILRIQQVVRGDSAAYFCASSPEPVRYEQYFGPGTRLTVT.

V is TRBV21-1 and J is TRBJ2-5; the table gives TRBD2 as D, unverified against the DNA. TRBV21-1 is a pseudogene segment. The CDR3 contains 15 residues. The DNA of the CDR3 is TGTGCCAGCAGCAAAGTAGGAGGAAGCCGGAAGACCCAGTACTTC. This encodes CASSKVGGSRKTQYF.

V gene TRBV7-3 combines with J gene TRBJ1-6, with 7 bases that match TRBD1. The CDR3 sequence is 15 residues long. Trimming removed 4 bases from V and 7 bases from J; junction bases left unmatched: 7. Per the germline V gene, CDR1 is SGHTA and CDR2 is FQGTGA. The CDR3 bases are TGTGCCAGCAGCTCCCAGGGGGTCCGGAATTCACCCCTCCACTTT. Its translation: CASSSQGVRNSPLHF.

This clone has more than one count but fewer than ten. The rearrangement joins TRBV7-2 to TRBJ2-3, with 9 bases that match TRBD1. The CDR3 has 16 amino acids. Per the germline V gene, CDR1 is SGHTA and CDR2 is FQGNSA. With V trimmed by 2 bases and J by 4 bases, 7 bases remained unmatched. CDR3 sequence (DNA): TGTGCCAGCAGCTTACAAGGGACAGGGATTGCAGATACGCAGTATTTT. Protein: CASSLQGTGIADTQYF.

The genes are TRBV19 and TRBJ1-2, with 8 bases matching TRBD1. CDR1 is LNHDA, CDR2 SQIVND, per germline (reference sequence). The CDR3 contains 14 residues. The junction had 9 bases not matched to a gene; V was cut back by 7 bases and J by 5 bases. The CDR3 DNA reads as TGTGCCAGTACCCCAGGACAGGGCCCTTATGGCTACACCTTC. This encodes CASTPGQGPYGYTF.

The genes are TRBV29-1 and TRBJ2-1, with a possible D match to TRBD1 (6 bases). CDR3 length equals 17 residues. Germline CDR1 and CDR2: SQVTM and ANQGSEA. V lost 7 bases and J lost 2, with 24 bases in between. This chain's CDR3 is CSAQAPHREITYNEQFF. The DNA for the CDR3 is TGCAGCGCCCAGGCCCCACACAGGGAAATCACCTACAATGAGCAGTTCTTC.

The chain employs TRBV5-8 and TRBJ1-1; 12 bases align to TRBD1. V gave up 3 bases and J gave up 0 bases; unmatched junction bases: 6. Germline loops: CDR1 SGHTS, CDR2 YDEGEE. CDR3 length: 17 residues. CDR3 residues: CASSWSGTGGLNTEAFF. CDR3 nucleotides: TGTGCCAGCAGCTGGTCCGGGACAGGGGGCTTGAACACTGAAGCTTTCTTT.